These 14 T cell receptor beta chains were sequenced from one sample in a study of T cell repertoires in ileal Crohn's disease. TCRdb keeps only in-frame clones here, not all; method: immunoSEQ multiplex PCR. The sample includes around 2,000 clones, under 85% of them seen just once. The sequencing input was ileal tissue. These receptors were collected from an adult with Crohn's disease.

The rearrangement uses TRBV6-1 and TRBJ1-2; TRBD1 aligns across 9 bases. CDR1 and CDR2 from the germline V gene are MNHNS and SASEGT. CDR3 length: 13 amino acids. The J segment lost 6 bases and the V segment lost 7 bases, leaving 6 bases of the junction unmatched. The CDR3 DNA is TGTGCCAGCAAAGGGACAGGGATCGATGGCTACACCTTC. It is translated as CASKGTGIDGYTF.

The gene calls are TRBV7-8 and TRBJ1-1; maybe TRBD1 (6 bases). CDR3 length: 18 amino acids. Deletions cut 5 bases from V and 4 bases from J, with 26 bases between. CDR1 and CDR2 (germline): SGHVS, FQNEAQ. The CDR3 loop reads CASSPMAETGPRGTEAFF. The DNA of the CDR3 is TGTGCCAGCAGCCCCATGGCCGAGACAGGACCTCGGGGCACTGAAGCTTTCTTT.

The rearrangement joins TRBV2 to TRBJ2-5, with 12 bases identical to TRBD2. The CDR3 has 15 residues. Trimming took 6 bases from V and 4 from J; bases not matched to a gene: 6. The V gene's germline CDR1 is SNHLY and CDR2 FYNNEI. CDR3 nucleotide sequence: TGTGCCAGCAGGTCTAGCGGGAGGGCCAGAGAGACCCAGTACTTC. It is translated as CASRSSGRARETQYF.

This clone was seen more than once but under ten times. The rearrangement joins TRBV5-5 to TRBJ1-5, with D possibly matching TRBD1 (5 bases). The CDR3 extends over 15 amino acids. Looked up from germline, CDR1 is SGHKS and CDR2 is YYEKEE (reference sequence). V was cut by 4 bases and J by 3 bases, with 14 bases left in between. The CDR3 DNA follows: TGTGCCAGCAGCCCGGGGGGGTCGGTCAATCAGCCCCAGCATTTT. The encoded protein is CASSPGGSVNQPQHF.

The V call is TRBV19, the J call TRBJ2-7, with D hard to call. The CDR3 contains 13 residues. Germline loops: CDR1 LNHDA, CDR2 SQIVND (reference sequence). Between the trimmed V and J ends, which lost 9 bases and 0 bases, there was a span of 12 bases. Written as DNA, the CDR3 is TGTGCCAGATACTCTAGTAGCTCCTACGAGCAGTACTTC. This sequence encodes CARYSSSSYEQYF.

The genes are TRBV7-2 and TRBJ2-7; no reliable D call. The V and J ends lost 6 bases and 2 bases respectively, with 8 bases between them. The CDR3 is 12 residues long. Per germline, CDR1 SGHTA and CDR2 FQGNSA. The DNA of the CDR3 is TGTGCCAGCAGTCCCCCCGCCTACGAGCAGTACTTC. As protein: CASSPPAYEQYF. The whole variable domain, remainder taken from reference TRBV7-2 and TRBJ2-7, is GAGVSQSPSNKVTEKGKDVELRCDPISGHTALYWYRQSLGQGLEFLIYFQGNSAPDKSGLPSDRFSAERTGGSVSTLTIQRTQQEDSAVYLCASSPPAYEQYFGPGTRLTVT.

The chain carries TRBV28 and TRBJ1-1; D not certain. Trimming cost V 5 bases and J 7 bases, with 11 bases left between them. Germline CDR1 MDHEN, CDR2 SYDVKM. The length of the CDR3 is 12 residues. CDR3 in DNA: TGTGCCAGCAGTATCCCCACCGGTGAAGCTTTCTTT. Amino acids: CASSIPTGEAFF.

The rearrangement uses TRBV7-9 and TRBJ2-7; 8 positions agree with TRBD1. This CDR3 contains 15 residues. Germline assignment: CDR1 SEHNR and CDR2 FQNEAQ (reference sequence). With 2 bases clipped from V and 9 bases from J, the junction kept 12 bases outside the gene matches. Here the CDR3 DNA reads TGTGCCAGCAGCTTACAGAGGAGAGCAGGGGGCTTGCAGTACTTC. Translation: CASSLQRRAGGLQYF. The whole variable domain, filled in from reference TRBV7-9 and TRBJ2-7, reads DTGVSQNPRHKITKRGQNVTFRCDPISEHNRLYWYRQTLGQGPEFLTYFQNEAQLEKSRLLSDRFSAERPKGSFSTLEIQRTEQGDSAMYLCASSLQRRAGGLQYFGPGTRLTVT.

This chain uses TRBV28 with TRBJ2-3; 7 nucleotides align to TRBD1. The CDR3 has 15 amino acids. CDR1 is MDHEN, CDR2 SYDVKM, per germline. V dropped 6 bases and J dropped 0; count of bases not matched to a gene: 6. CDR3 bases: TGTGCCAGCAGCTATGACAGGGAGAGCACAGATACGCAGTATTTT. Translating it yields CASSYDRESTDTQYF.

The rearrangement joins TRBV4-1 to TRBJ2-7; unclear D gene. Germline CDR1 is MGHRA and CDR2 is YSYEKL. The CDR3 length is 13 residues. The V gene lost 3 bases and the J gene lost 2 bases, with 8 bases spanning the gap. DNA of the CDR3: TGCGCCAGCAGCCACCTCGGAGCCTACGAGCAGTACTTC. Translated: CASSHLGAYEQYF.

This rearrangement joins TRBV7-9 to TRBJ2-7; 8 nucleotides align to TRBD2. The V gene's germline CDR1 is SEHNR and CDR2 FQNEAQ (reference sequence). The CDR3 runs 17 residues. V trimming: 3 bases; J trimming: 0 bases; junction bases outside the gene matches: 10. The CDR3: CASSFGLGTRRSYEQYF. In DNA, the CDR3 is TGTGCCAGCAGCTTTGGCTTGGGGACTAGGCGCTCCTACGAGCAGTACTTC.

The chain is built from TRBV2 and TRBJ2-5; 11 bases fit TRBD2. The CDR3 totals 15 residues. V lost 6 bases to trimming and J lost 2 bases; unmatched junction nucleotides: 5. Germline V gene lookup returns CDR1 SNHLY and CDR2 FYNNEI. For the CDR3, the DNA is TGTGCCAGCAGGGAACTAGCGGGGGCACAAGAGACCCAGTACTTC. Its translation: CASRELAGAQETQYF. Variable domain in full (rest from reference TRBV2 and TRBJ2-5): EPEVTQTPSHQVTQMGQEVILRCVPISNHLYFYWYRQILGQKVEFLVSFYNNEISEKSEIFDDQFSVERPDGSNFTLKIRSTKLEDSAMYFCASRELAGAQETQYFGPGTRLLVL.

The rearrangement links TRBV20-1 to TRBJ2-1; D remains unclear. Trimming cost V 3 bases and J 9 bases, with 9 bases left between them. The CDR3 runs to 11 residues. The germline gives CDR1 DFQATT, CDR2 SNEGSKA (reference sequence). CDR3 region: CSASPITEQFF. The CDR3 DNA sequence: TGCAGTGCTAGCCCTATAACTGAGCAGTTCTTC.

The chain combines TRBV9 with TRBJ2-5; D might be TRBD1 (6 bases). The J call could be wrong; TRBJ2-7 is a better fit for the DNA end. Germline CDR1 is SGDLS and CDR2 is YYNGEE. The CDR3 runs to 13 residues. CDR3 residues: CASSRQAAYEQYF. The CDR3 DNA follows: TGTGCCAGCAGCCGACAGGCCGCCTACGAGCAGTACTTC.